These 22 T cell receptor beta chains were all obtained from the same sample, sequenced in a study of T cells in Graves' hyperthyroidism and ophthalmopathy. Amplification targeted TCR beta CDR3 regions from RNA transcripts. The HTBI primer set was used in a first-round RT-PCR of the TCR CDR3. Via MiXCR, TCRdb re-called the multiplex PCR reads, giving one row per CDR3 protein. The data hold 200,000 to 250,000 distinct CDR3 sequences, with approximately 20% observed a single time. The sequenced sample consisted of blood. The source of these receptors is a man between 35 and 55 years old with Graves' hyperthyroidism.

With regard to this clonotype: The junction departs from the called germline gene at one end, perhaps through a read error. The V gene is TRBV30, the J gene TRBJ1-4; no clear D gene. CDR1 and CDR2 from the germline V gene are GTSNPN and SVGIG (reference sequence). CDR3 size: 13 residues. The CDR3 spells CARSVIRNEKLFF. The DNA of the CDR3 is TGTGCCCGGAGTGTTATCCGTAATGAAAAACTGTTTTTT.

This clonotype has a count of ten or more. The rearrangement links TRBV12-5 to TRBJ2-7; D possibly corresponds to TRBD1 (5 bases). Germline assignment: CDR1 LGHNT and CDR2 FRNRAP. V was trimmed by 6 bases and J by 4 bases, leaving 10 bases between them. CDR3 length equals 12 residues. CDR3 region: CASGSGRYEQYF. CDR3 in DNA: TGTGCTAGTGGATCAGGGCGTTACGAGCAGTACTTC.

V gene TRBV6-1 combines with J gene TRBJ1-1; the D is unclear. The V gene's germline CDR1 is MNHNS and CDR2 SASEGT. This CDR3 has 12 amino acids. Trimming stripped 5 bases from V and 5 bases from J, with 9 bases between. This CDR3 is CASSKSRTEAFF. The CDR3 DNA reads TGTGCCAGCAGTAAGTCTCGGACTGAAGCTTTCTTT.

This clonotype was detected only a few times. The chain combines TRBV7-3 with TRBJ2-2; D remains unclear. Germline V gene sequence: CDR1 SGHTA, CDR2 FQGTGA. The CDR3 length is 14 residues. V was trimmed by 7 bases and J by 7 bases, leaving 16 bases between them. The DNA for the CDR3 is TGTGCCAGCACCCAATTCTCGGGTGACGGGGAGCTGTTTTTT. Translated: CASTQFSGDGELFF.

In this sample, this clonotype turned up many times. The J gene is TRBJ2-1, the V gene TRBV5-1; D possibly matches TRBD1 or TRBD2 (6 bases each). The CDR3 loop spans 18 amino acids. V gave up 4 bases and J gave up 9 bases, with 29 bases separating them. Per germline, CDR1 SGHRS and CDR2 YFSETQ. The CDR3 bases are TGCGCCAGCAGCCAGACCGTGTCGTGGGTACGGGGGCCCGGTGAGCAGTTCTTC. This encodes CASSQTVSWVRGPGEQFF.

This clonotype was seen repeatedly, ten times or more. The chain is built from TRBV9 and TRBJ2-7, with TRBD1 as a possible D gene (6 bases). The germline CDR1 and CDR2 sequences are SGDLS and YYNGEE. The CDR3 runs 14 residues. V shed 4 bases and J shed 2 bases, with 13 bases lying between them. DNA of the CDR3: TGTGCCAGCAGCTTCCGGGACAAGACCTACGAGCAGTACTTC. It is translated as CASSFRDKTYEQYF.

This clonotype has just a few counts. The V and J genes are TRBV6-2 or TRBV6-3 and TRBJ2-5; D may be TRBD2 (6 bases). The germline CDR1 and CDR2 sequences are MNHEY and SVGEGT. The V end lost 6 bases, the J end lost 2 bases, and 19 bases lay between the germline ends. This CDR3 has 16 amino acids. The CDR3 protein is CASSTDYLGGQETQYF. CDR3 DNA: TGTGCCAGCAGCACGGACTATTTGGGCGGGCAAGAGACCCAGTACTTC.

By share of the sample, this clonotype is medium-sized. CDR3 in amino acids: CASNDGGAYNEQFF. CDR3 coding DNA: TGTGCCAGCAATGACGGGGGGGCCTACAATGAGCAGTTCTTC. The rearrangement uses TRBV2 and TRBJ2-1; TRBD2 agrees at 8 bases. V lost 7 bases to trimming and J lost 2 bases; unmatched junction nucleotides: 4. The CDR3 sequence is 14 residues long. The germline V gene encodes CDR1 SNHLY and CDR2 FYNNEI. Full variable domain (rest looked up from reference TRBV2 and TRBJ2-1): EPEVTQTPSHQVTQMGQEVILRCVPISNHLYFYWYRQILGQKVEFLVSFYNNEISEKSEIFDDQFSVERPDGSNFTLKIRSTKLEDSAMYFCASNDGGAYNEQFFGPGTRLTVL.

This clonotype was seen more than once but under ten times. The gene calls are TRBV19 and TRBJ2-1; D remains ambiguous. The CDR3 consists of 16 residues. Trimming removed 1 base from V and 1 base from J, with 11 bases in between. Germline V gives CDR1 LNHDA, CDR2 SQIVND (reference sequence). This chain's CDR3 is CASSIADGGSYNEQFF. The CDR3 nucleotides read TGTGCCAGTAGTATAGCGGACGGTGGGTCCTACAATGAGCAGTTCTTC.

J is TRBJ1-2 and V is TRBV14; weak D call: TRBD1 (5 bases). Germline CDR1 is SGHDN and CDR2 is FVKESK. Trimming removed 5 bases from V and 7 bases from J, with 23 bases in between. This CDR3 region has 16 residues. As DNA, the CDR3 is TGTGCCAGCAGCTCTCGTCTAGCGGGGCAGGGTCGTGGCTACACCTTC. Protein sequence: CASSSRLAGQGRGYTF.

The gene calls are TRBV27 and TRBJ2-5; TRBD2 agrees at 9 bases. Trimming removed 4 bases from V and 5 bases from J; junction bases left unmatched: 8. Germline values: CDR1 MNHEY, CDR2 SMNVEV (reference sequence). The CDR3 is made up of 15 amino acids. In nucleotides, the CDR3 is TGTGCCAGCAGTTCAGGCGGGGGGGCCTTGGAGACCCAGTACTTC. This encodes CASSSGGGALETQYF.

There are many counts of this clonotype. CDR3 in DNA: TGTGCCAGCAGTGAGGCAGGTTTCTCCTACGAGCAGTACTTC. Translation: CASSEAGFSYEQYF. The chain joins TRBV6-1 to TRBJ2-7; no definite D call. The CDR3 runs 14 residues. With 3 bases removed from V and 0 bases from J, the gap between germline ends came to 9 bases. Per germline, CDR1 MNHNS and CDR2 SASEGT.

This clonotype was counted only a few times. This chain uses TRBV7-3 with TRBJ2-1, with 14 bases matching TRBD2. The CDR3 contains 15 residues. J gave up 7 bases and V 5 bases, and 4 bases lay outside the gene matches. Germline lookup yields CDR1 SGHTA and CDR2 FQGTGA. In DNA form, the CDR3 reads TGTGCCAGCAGCCGACTAGCGGGGGGGGGAAATGAGCAGTTCTTC. Residues: CASSRLAGGGNEQFF.

This clonotype occurred many times. This chain connects TRBV5-1 to TRBJ1-4; D possibly corresponds to TRBD1 (5 bases). Germline lookup yields CDR1 SGHRS and CDR2 YFSETQ. This CDR3 spans 15 amino acids. V gave up 0 bases and J gave up 8 bases, with 14 bases separating them. In nucleotides, the CDR3 is TGCGCCAGCAGCTTGGCCAGGGTCGGTGAGGAAAAACTGTTTTTT. This codes for CASSLARVGEEKLFF.

This clonotype was seen many times. The chain recombines TRBV3-1 with TRBJ2-5; the match to TRBD2 covers 8 bases. V was pared by 1 base and J by 5 bases, with 9 bases of the junction left unmatched. The CDR3 has 16 amino acids. Germline values: CDR1 LGHDT, CDR2 YNNKEL (reference sequence). CDR3 sequence (DNA): TGTGCCAGCAGCCAAGGTGGCGGGGGGCCGGAGGAGACCCAGTACTTC. Amino acids: CASSQGGGGPEETQYF.

The CDR3 sequence: CASIRTVNTEAFF. In DNA, the CDR3 is TGTGCCAGCATCAGGACAGTGAACACTGAAGCTTTCTTT. The genes are TRBV28 and TRBJ1-1, with D tentatively TRBD1 (6 bases). Germline values: CDR1 MDHEN, CDR2 SYDVKM. V shed 7 bases and J shed 0 bases, with 9 bases lying between them. The CDR3 is made up of 13 amino acids.

This clonotype was counted between two and nine times. The J gene is TRBJ2-5, the V gene TRBV6-2 or TRBV6-3; D possibly corresponds to TRBD2 (6 bases). This CDR3 contains 16 residues. With 5 bases removed from V and 2 bases from J, the gap between germline ends came to 18 bases. Germline values: CDR1 MNHEY, CDR2 SVGEGT. The DNA for the CDR3 is TGTGCCAGCAGTCCTGTTGGAGGGAGCCAACAAGAGACCCAGTACTTC. Its protein is CASSPVGGSQQETQYF.

This clonotype was recorded at least ten times. V is TRBV2 and J is TRBJ1-3; 12 nucleotides match TRBD1. Germline CDR1 is SNHLY and CDR2 is FYNNEI. The CDR3 has 15 amino acids. J lost 4 bases, V lost 7 bases, and 5 bases had no gene match. The CDR3 region is CASKGTGGPGNTIYF. The CDR3 coding sequence is TGTGCCAGCAAGGGGACAGGGGGCCCCGGAAACACCATATATTTT.

There are a few counts of this clonotype. The V gene is TRBV18, the J gene TRBJ2-3; 10 bases agree with TRBD2. Germline lookup yields CDR1 KGHSH and CDR2 LQKENI. V trimming: 5 bases; J trimming: 0 bases; junction bases outside the gene matches: 2. The CDR3 loop spans 15 amino acids. This chain's CDR3 is CASSNSGGSTDTQYF. In DNA, the CDR3 is TGTGCCAGCTCAAATAGCGGGGGGAGCACAGATACGCAGTATTTT.

This clonotype was seen many times. This chain uses TRBV2 with TRBJ2-1, with 12 bases fitting TRBD2. Germline lookup yields CDR1 SNHLY and CDR2 FYNNEI. V trimming: 5 bases; J trimming: 7 bases; junction bases outside the gene matches: 6. The CDR3 extends over 15 amino acids. CDR3 DNA sequence: TGTGCCAGCAGTACTCTAGCGGGGGGGGGAAATGAGCAGTTCTTC. Residues: CASSTLAGGGNEQFF.

At least ten counts were recorded for this clonotype. This chain uses TRBV5-5 with TRBJ2-7; 8 positions agree with TRBD1. Germline values: CDR1 SGHKS, CDR2 YYEKEE (reference sequence). The CDR3 contains 14 residues. V was pared by 3 bases and J by 5 bases, with 7 bases of the junction left unmatched. CDR3 amino acids: CASSSRTGIHEQYF. CDR3 coding DNA: TGTGCCAGCAGCTCTAGGACAGGGATTCACGAGCAGTACTTC.

The table lists this clonotype with many counts. V gene TRBV7-2 combines with J gene TRBJ2-3, with a possible D match to TRBD2 (5 bases). Germline V lookup: CDR1 SGHTA, CDR2 FQGNSA. This CDR3 contains 14 residues. With 7 bases removed from V and 4 bases from J, the gap between germline ends came to 15 bases. As DNA, the CDR3 is TGTGCCAGCAACAAATCCCCCGGGGCAGATACGCAGTATTTT. Protein sequence: CASNKSPGADTQYF. Using reference TRBV7-2 and TRBJ2-3 for the parts outside the CDR3, the full variable domain is GAGVSQSPSNKVTEKGKDVELRCDPISGHTALYWYRQSLGQGLEFLIYFQGNSAPDKSGLPSDRFSAERTGGSVSTLTIQRTQQEDSAVYLCASNKSPGADTQYFGPGTRLTVL.